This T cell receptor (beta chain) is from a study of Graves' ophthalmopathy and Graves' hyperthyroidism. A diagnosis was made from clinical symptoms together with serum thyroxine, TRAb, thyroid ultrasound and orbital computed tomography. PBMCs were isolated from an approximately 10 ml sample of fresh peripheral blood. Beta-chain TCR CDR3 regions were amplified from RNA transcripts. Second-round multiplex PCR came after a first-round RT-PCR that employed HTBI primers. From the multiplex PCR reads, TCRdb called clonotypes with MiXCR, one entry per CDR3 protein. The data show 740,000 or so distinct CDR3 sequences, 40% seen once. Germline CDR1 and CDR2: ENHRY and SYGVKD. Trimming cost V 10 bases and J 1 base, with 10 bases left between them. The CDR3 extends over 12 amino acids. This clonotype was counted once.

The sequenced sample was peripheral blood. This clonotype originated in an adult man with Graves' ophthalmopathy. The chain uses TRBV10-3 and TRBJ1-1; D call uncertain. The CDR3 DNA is TGTGCCAGTTGCGTCGGGAACACTGAAGCTTTCTTT. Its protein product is CASCVGNTEAFF.